Below, 28 T cell receptor beta chains from the same sample are listed, as sequenced in a study of blood T cell repertoires in COVID-19. The repertoire was sequenced with immunoSEQ multiplex PCR; TCRdb's copy has only in-frame clones and lacks some. The sample has some 190,000 clones, about 84% seen once. Sequencing was carried out using PBMCs or T cells enriched from blood (not recorded which). The receptors were sampled from a man in his forties or fifties with acute COVID-19.

The genes are TRBV5-5 and TRBJ2-7; no clear D gene. This CDR3 has 13 residues. Germline V gives CDR1 SGHKS, CDR2 YYEKEE (reference sequence). V lost 2 bases and J lost 5, with 11 bases in between. The CDR3 loop reads CASSLSRINEQYF. CDR3 coding DNA: TGTGCCAGCAGCTTATCTAGAATTAACGAGCAGTACTTC.

This clone has more than one count but fewer than ten. The chain combines TRBV6-4 with TRBJ2-7; weak D call: TRBD2 (5 bases). The ends were cut back, 3 bases at V and 7 bases at J, with 22 bases in the middle. The germline CDR1 and CDR2 sequences are MRHNA and SNTAGT. The CDR3 contains 16 residues. Written as DNA, the CDR3 is TGTGCCAGCAGTGATACTGACTCGACTATTCCCGGGGAGCAGTACTTC. Translated, it gives CASSDTDSTIPGEQYF.

This chain links TRBV29-1 with TRBJ1-4; D might be TRBD1 (5 bases). The ends were cut back, 7 bases at V and 7 bases at J, with 13 bases in the middle. Germline assignment: CDR1 SQVTM and CDR2 ANQGSEA. This CDR3 spans 12 amino acids. The CDR3 bases are TGCAGCGCTGGGACGCGGGGTGAAAAACTGTTTTTT. Translation: CSAGTRGEKLFF.

The V and J genes are TRBV9 and TRBJ1-4; 8 nucleotides align to TRBD1. The CDR3 runs 14 residues. Looked up from germline, CDR1 is SGDLS and CDR2 is YYNGEE. The V and J ends lost 4 bases and 8 bases, in that order; junction bases with no gene match: 7. The CDR3 is CASSTGQGKEKLFF. The CDR3 DNA is TGTGCCAGCAGCACAGGACAGGGCAAAGAAAAACTGTTTTTT. Filled out from reference TRBV9 and TRBJ1-4, the complete variable domain reads DSGVTQTPKHLITATGQRVTLRCSPRSGDLSVYWYQQSLDQGLQFLIQYYNGEERAKGNILERFSAQQFPDLHSELNLSSLELGDSALYFCASSTGQGKEKLFFGSGTQLSVL.

This chain links TRBV9 with TRBJ2-3; D gene unclear. Trimming cost V 0 bases and J 2 bases, with 10 bases left between them. This CDR3 has 15 residues. Germline V gene data show CDR1 as SGDLS and CDR2 as YYNGEE. The chain's CDR3 is CASSVELEPTDTQYF. CDR3 DNA sequence: TGTGCCAGCAGCGTAGAGCTAGAACCCACAGATACGCAGTATTTT.

The rearrangement uses TRBV10-3 and TRBJ1-2, with D tentatively TRBD1 (6 bases). V was trimmed by 2 bases and J by 6 bases, leaving 16 bases between them. The CDR3 is 15 residues long. CDR1 and CDR2 (germline): ENHRY, SYGVKD. The CDR3 DNA reads TGTGCCATCAGTGAGCCGTTAGGGGGATTGAATGGCTACACCTTC. This codes for CAISEPLGGLNGYTF.

V gene TRBV28 combines with J gene TRBJ1-5; D gene unclear. V gave up 6 bases and J gave up 6 bases, with 9 bases separating them. Germline CDR1 is MDHEN and CDR2 is SYDVKM. The CDR3 has 12 residues. CDR3 DNA: TGTGCCAGCAGCCCAAGACTTCAGCCCCAGCATTTT. Protein product: CASSPRLQPQHF. Looking up the rest from reference TRBV28 and TRBJ1-5 gives the full variable domain: DVKVTQSSRYLVKRTGEKVFLECVQDMDHENMFWYRQDPGLGLRLIYFSYDVKMKEKGDIPEGYSVSREKKERFSLILESASTNQTSMYLCASSPRLQPQHFGDGTRLSIL.

The V call is TRBV4-3, the J call TRBJ2-2; weak D call: TRBD2 (6 bases). The germline V gene encodes CDR1 LGHNA and CDR2 YSLEER. The V end lost 4 bases, the J end lost 3 bases, and 12 bases lay between the germline ends. The CDR3 covers 15 residues. DNA for the CDR3: TGCGCCAGCAGCCTCCATAGCGGACACACCGGGGAGCTGTTTTTT. This gives the protein CASSLHSGHTGELFF.

The chain carries TRBV29-1 and TRBJ2-7; the D is unclear. V dropped 6 bases and J dropped 2 bases, with 8 bases sitting between them. The CDR3 runs to 11 residues. Germline V gives CDR1 SQVTM, CDR2 ANQGSEA. The CDR3 nucleotides read TGCAGCGTCCAGTTGACCTACGAGCAGTACTTC. It is translated as CSVQLTYEQYF.

Only one count was recorded for this clone. The chain couples TRBV30 to TRBJ2-4, with TRBD2 matching over 7 bases. Germline assignment: CDR1 GTSNPN and CDR2 SVGIG (reference sequence). Unmatched junction bases numbered 14, after V lost 0 bases and J lost 0 bases. The CDR3 has 19 amino acids. CDR3 nucleotides: TGTGCCTGGAGTGTATCTTATGGGTTCGGGAGGACAGCCAAAAACATTCAGTACTTC. It specifies CAWSVSYGFGRTAKNIQYF.

The chain is built from TRBV6-6 and TRBJ1-4, with a tentative D call TRBD1 (6 bases). Deletions cut 5 bases from V and 12 bases from J, with 34 bases between. Germline-derived CDR1 and CDR2 are MNHNY and SVGAGI (reference sequence). The length of the CDR3 is 19 residues. CDR3 sequence: CASSPIGQRLLFQTYELFF. CDR3 nucleotide sequence: TGTGCCAGCAGTCCGATCGGACAGAGACTCTTGTTCCAGACGTACGAACTGTTTTTT.

This chain uses TRBV19 with TRBJ2-5; a weak D match, TRBD1 (5 bases). CDR3 length: 14 amino acids. The germline V gene encodes CDR1 LNHDA and CDR2 SQIVND (reference sequence). Trimming stripped 4 bases from V and 1 base from J, with 10 bases between. CDR3 in amino acids: CASSTRQLQETQYF. The CDR3 nucleotides read TGTGCCAGTAGTACGCGACAGCTCCAAGAGACCCAGTACTTC.

The genes are TRBV4-3 and TRBJ2-2; D may be TRBD2 (6 bases). The germline V gene encodes CDR1 LGHNA and CDR2 YSLEER. The CDR3 has 18 residues. Trimming removed 1 base at V and 1 base at J, with 16 bases between. DNA of the CDR3: TGCGCCAGCAGCCAAGCCACACCGGGACTTGAGAACACCGGGGAGCTGTTTTTT. This sequence encodes CASSQATPGLENTGELFF.

The chain carries TRBV6-5 and TRBJ1-6; D is undetermined. This CDR3 is 13 amino acids long. Germline V gives CDR1 MNHEY, CDR2 SVGAGI. V was cut by 6 bases and J by 0 bases, with 3 bases left in between. In nucleotides, the CDR3 is TGTGCCAGCAGGAGCTCCTATAATTCACCCCTCCACTTT. This translates into CASRSSYNSPLHF.

The rearrangement uses TRBV5-1 and TRBJ1-2; TRBD1 matches at 9 bases. There are 15 residues in the CDR3. Germline V gene data show CDR1 as SGHRS and CDR2 as YFSETQ. After removal of 0 bases from V and 7 bases from J, the junction contained 7 bases not matched to a gene. The chain's CDR3 is CASSLEQGAVAGYTF. CDR3 DNA: TGCGCCAGCAGCTTGGAACAGGGGGCTGTTGCTGGCTACACCTTC.

The rearrangement uses TRBV4-3 and TRBJ2-7; weak D call: TRBD2 (7 bases). Germline-derived CDR1 and CDR2 are LGHNA and YSLEER. The V gene lost 0 bases and the J gene lost 5 bases, with 23 bases spanning the gap. CDR3 length: 18 residues. In DNA form, the CDR3 reads TGCGCCAGCAGCCAAGAGAAGGATTGGGGGGGCAATGTCCACGAGCAGTACTTC. As protein: CASSQEKDWGGNVHEQYF.

The chain joins TRBV18 to TRBJ1-5; the D gene is possibly TRBD1 (6 bases). This CDR3 is built from 15 residues. Germline CDR1 reads KGHSH; CDR2 reads LQKENI. V was clipped by 1 base and J by 4 bases, with 11 bases between them. The CDR3 DNA is TGTGCCAGCTCACCACAGGGACAAGGGAATCAGCCCCAGCATTTT. It encodes CASSPQGQGNQPQHF.

The chain links TRBV24-1 to TRBJ2-3, with TRBD2 as a possible D gene (6 bases). The length of the CDR3 is 15 residues. CDR1 and CDR2 (germline): KGHDR, SFDVKD. V shed 9 bases and J shed 3 bases, with 18 bases lying between them. CDR3 in amino acids: CATSLTGVGTDTQYF. In DNA form, the CDR3 reads TGTGCCACCTCTTTAACGGGAGTAGGGACAGATACGCAGTATTTT.

With regard to this clone: This may come from a read error, since a much larger clone is one base off. This chain joins TRBV15 and TRBJ1-2; 7 nucleotides line up with TRBD1. J gave up 10 bases and V 3 bases, and 14 bases lay outside the gene matches. The V gene's germline CDR1 is LNHNV and CDR2 YYDKDF (reference sequence). This CDR3 contains 15 residues. CDR3 nucleotides: TGTGCCACCAGCAGTCAGCGACAGGGCCTGGGTGACTACACCTTC. Its protein product is CATSSQRQGLGDYTF.

V is TRBV12-2 and J is TRBJ2-2; TRBD2 is taken as the D call from the table, unchecked against the DNA. TRBV12-2 is shown as a pseudogene. This CDR3 has 19 amino acids. In DNA form, the CDR3 reads TGTGCAAGTCGCCACGGGGGGGGCGCGTCAATTCAAAACACCGGGGAGCTGTTTTTT. This codes for CASRHGGGASIQNTGELFF.

The CDR3 reads CASSPQGAGTGELFF. The DNA of the CDR3 is TGTGCCAGCAGTCCACAGGGGGCGGGCACCGGGGAGCTGTTTTTT. The chain carries TRBV28 and TRBJ2-2; 9 bases fit TRBD1. The CDR3 is made up of 15 amino acids. Unmatched junction bases numbered 5, after V lost 5 bases and J lost 4 bases. Germline loops: CDR1 MDHEN, CDR2 SYDVKM.

The rearrangement joins TRBV9 to TRBJ2-3; no definite D call. CDR3 length: 14 residues. Germline V lookup: CDR1 SGDLS, CDR2 YYNGEE. The V end was cut by 0 bases, the J end by 2 bases, with 7 bases between. The DNA of the CDR3 is TGTGCCAGCAGCGTAGAACAGAACACAGATACGCAGTATTTT. Its translation is CASSVEQNTDTQYF.

This clone showed up just once. The CDR3 nucleotides read TGCAGCGTTAGGACAGGCCAAGAGACCCAGTACTTC. It translates to CSVRTGQETQYF. The chain uses TRBV29-1 and TRBJ2-5; TRBD1 matches at 7 bases. The trim removed 5 bases at V and 1 base at J, leaving 1 base unmatched. Per the germline V gene, CDR1 is SQVTM and CDR2 is ANQGSEA. This CDR3 has 12 residues. Full variable domain (rest looked up from reference TRBV29-1 and TRBJ2-5): SAVISQKPSRDICQRGTSLTIQCQVDSQVTMMFWYRQQPGQSLTLIATANQGSEATYESGFVIDKFPISRPNLTFSTLTVSNMSPEDSSIYLCSVRTGQETQYFGPGTRLLVL.

The V gene is TRBV6-5, the J gene TRBJ1-1; no definite D call. The length of the CDR3 is 13 residues. Germline V gives CDR1 MNHEY, CDR2 SVGAGI. V lost 6 bases, J lost 1 base, and 9 bases lay in between. CDR3 residues: CASRRTSNTEAFF. In DNA form, the CDR3 reads TGTGCCAGCAGGAGGACTTCGAACACTGAAGCTTTCTTT.

The chain is built from TRBV28 and TRBJ1-2; tentative D call: TRBD1 (6 bases). The CDR3 covers 13 residues. CDR1 and CDR2 from the germline V gene are MDHEN and SYDVKM. The V and J ends lost 6 bases and 4 bases respectively, with 12 bases between them. The CDR3 DNA is TGTGCCAGCAGGGACAGCAACTCCTATGGCTACACCTTC. Encoded protein: CASRDSNSYGYTF.

This clone was seen a single time. This chain connects TRBV11-2 to TRBJ2-7; tentative D call: TRBD2 (5 bases). This CDR3 contains 15 residues. Trimming pared 1 base from V and 0 bases from J, leaving 10 bases between. The V gene's germline CDR1 is SGHAT and CDR2 FQNNGV. CDR3 loop: CASSLGTLVSYEQYF. The CDR3 DNA sequence: TGTGCCAGCAGCTTAGGCACACTAGTCTCCTACGAGCAGTACTTC.

The chain joins TRBV7-3 to TRBJ1-1; 8 positions match TRBD1. CDR3 length: 14 amino acids. In germline, CDR1 is SGHTA, CDR2 FQGTGA. Trimming cost V 5 bases and J 3 bases; bases outside gene matches: 5. The CDR3 region has the DNA TGTGCCAGCAGCCCAGGACAGGGATACACTGAAGCTTTCTTT. Translation gives CASSPGQGYTEAFF.

The V call is TRBV19, the J call TRBJ1-4; D call uncertain. Trimming shortened V by 8 bases and J by 6 bases, and 16 bases separated the two germline ends. The CDR3 consists of 14 residues. Germline values: CDR1 LNHDA, CDR2 SQIVND (reference sequence). The CDR3 coding sequence is TGTGCCAGTCGACCCGGACGGAGGGATGAAAAACTGTTTTTT. It translates to CASRPGRRDEKLFF. Drawing the rest from reference TRBV19 and TRBJ1-4, the complete variable domain is DGGITQSPKYLFRKEGQNVTLSCEQNLNHDAMYWYRQDPGQGLRLIYYSQIVNDFQKGDIAEGYSVSREKKESFPLTVTSAQKNPTAFYLCASRPGRRDEKLFFGSGTQLSVL.